This T cell receptor beta chain was captured by sequencing in a study of blood T cell repertoires in COVID-19. Whole-study context: Researchers got acute and convalescent COVID-19 samples from the United States, Italy and Spain. T cells, B-cell-depleted T cells, or PBMCs provided the cDNA or gDNA that served as material.

Original methodology: How many nucleated cells were present was estimated from reference gene primer amplification. Measured with immunoSEQ multiplex PCR; TCRdb has only the in-frame clones, and not every one. V and J calls and clone size are copied from that table; D and trimming were computed from the DNA. The sample has about 190,000 clones, around 87% seen once. V shed 5 bases and J 6 bases; nucleotides not matched to a gene: 4. Germline CDR1 and CDR2: WNHNN and SYGVQD (reference sequence). The CDR3 is made up of 14 amino acids. V usage is TRBV10-1 and J usage is TRBJ2-2, with TRBD1 identical over 9 bases. The specimen was peripheral blood. This clonotype was obtained from a man aged 35-49 years with active or convalescent COVID-19. The CDR3 nucleotides read TGCGCCAGCAGTCCGGGACAGGGTGCCGGGGAGCTGTTTTTT. Translation: CASSPGQGAGELFF.